A selection of T cell receptor beta chains follows, all from one sample in a study of PD-1 blockade in classical Hodgkin lymphoma. Assay: immunoSEQ multiplex PCR; the TCRdb copy retains only in-frame clones and omits some. Of thousands of clones listed, roughly nine tenths are singletons. The specimen was CD4+ T cells from blood, collected before the fourth cycle of nivolumab. These receptor sequences come from a human donor with classical Hodgkin lymphoma. The CDR3 runs from the conserved cysteine through the conserved F or W. A D gene is named only where the DNA matches it firmly. Size is stated for part of the rows, as once, few or many counts, or as a class when the clone is expanded.

d_call	v_call	j_call	clone_size	cdr3_nt	cdr3_aa
.	TRBV30	TRBJ1-3	.	TGTGCCTTGGGACATCACTCTGGAAACACCATATATTTT	CALGHHSGNTIYF
TRBD1	TRBV2	TRBJ1-6	few	TGTGCCAGCAGTGAGAGCACAGGGGGCCTAAATAATTCACCCCTCCACTTT	CASSESTGGLNNSPLHF
.	TRBV14	TRBJ2-3	.	TGTGCCAGCAGCCACATCACAGATACGCAGTATTTT	CASSHITDTQYF
.	TRBV5-5	TRBJ2-2	.	TGTGCCAGCAGCTTGTTTTTGGGTCGTCAGCTCGGGACCGGGGAGCTGTTTTTT	CASSLFLGRQLGTGELFF
TRBD1	TRBV5-4	TRBJ1-2	.	TGTGCCTCCCGGGTCAGGGGGGACCAGGGCTACACCTTC	CASRVRGDQGYTF
.	TRBV18	TRBJ1-1	.	TGTGCCAGCTCACCCTCCGACCTGGGGATCAGTGAAGCTTTCTTT	CASSPSDLGISEAFF
TRBD2	TRBV7-3	TRBJ2-1	.	TGTGCCAGCGCCCAGGGGCTAGCGGGGGGGCAAGGTGAGCAGTTCTTC	CASAQGLAGGQGEQFF
.	TRBV9	TRBJ1-6	.	TGTGCCAGCAGCGTCACTCCGAACTTCAATTCACCCCTCCACTTT	CASSVTPNFNSPLHF
TRBD1	TRBV27	TRBJ1-4	.	TGTGCCAGCAGTCTCAGAGGGGGCTCGGGAGAAAAACTGTTTTTT	CASSLRGGSGEKLFF
.	TRBV30	TRBJ2-5	.	TGTGCCTGGAGTGTACAAGAGACCCAGTACTTC	CAWSVQETQYF
TRBD1	TRBV2	TRBJ1-6	.	TGTGCCAGCAGGGGACAGATTGCGAGCCGTTCACCCCTCCACTTT	CASRGQIASRSPLHF
.	TRBV19	TRBJ2-2	.	TGTGCCACCAAAGATGGGACGGGGAACACCGGGGAGCTGTTTTTT	CATKDGTGNTGELFF
.	TRBV14	TRBJ2-5	.	TGTGCCAGCAGCCAAGCTCCGGCTCAAGAGACCCAGTACTTC	CASSQAPAQETQYF
TRBD2	TRBV5-1	TRBJ2-2	.	TGCGCCAGCAGCGAACCTTTGCGGGGGAAAAACACCGGGGAGCTGTTTTTT	CASSEPLRGKNTGELFF
.	TRBV11-2	TRBJ1-1	.	TGTGCCAGCAGCTCTGGACAGTTGAACACTGAAGCTTTCTTT	CASSSGQLNTEAFF
.	TRBV29-1	TRBJ1-1	.	TGCAGCGGGGGTGTTGGTGGGAACACTGAAGCTTTCTTT	CSGGVGGNTEAFF
TRBD1	TRBV5-6	TRBJ1-2	.	TGTGCCAGCAGCTTGGCAGCTGAGGGACAGGGGGTTAGGGGCTACACCTTC	CASSLAAEGQGVRGYTF
.	TRBV30	TRBJ1-4	.	TGTGCCTGGAGTGTCGGGACAACTAATGAAAAACTGTTTTTT	CAWSVGTTNEKLFF
.	TRBV5-6	TRBJ2-3	few	TGTGCCAGCAGCTATACAGATACGCAGTATTTT	CASSYTDTQYF
.	TRBV19	TRBJ2-2	.	TGTGCCAGTAGTACTTTTAGGGGGGCAGGGGAATACACCGGGGAGCTGTTTTTT	CASSTFRGAGEYTGELFF
TRBD1	TRBV19	TRBJ1-5	.	TGTGCCAGTAGTCTCCGGGACAGGGGGTCACGGCAGCCCCAGCATTTT	CASSLRDRGSRQPQHF
.	TRBV6-1	TRBJ2-7	.	TGTGCCAGCCAAATGCGACAATACAGCTCCTACGAGCAGTACTTC	CASQMRQYSSYEQYF
.	TRBV7-2	TRBJ1-1	.	TGTGCCAGCAGCTTAGGTCTACACCTGAACACTGAAGCTTTCTTT	CASSLGLHLNTEAFF
.	TRBV4-1	TRBJ2-3	.	TGCGCCAGCAGCCAGCTCTCGACCACAGATACGCAGTATTTT	CASSQLSTTDTQYF
TRBD2	TRBV5-4	TRBJ2-3	.	TGTGCCAGCAGCGGGACTAGCGGGAGGGCCCAAGATACGCAGTATTTT	CASSGTSGRAQDTQYF
.	TRBV11-2	TRBJ1-1	.	TGTGCCAGCAGCTTAAGTTCGAACACTGAAGCTTTCTTT	CASSLSSNTEAFF
.	TRBV29-1	TRBJ1-2	.	TGCAGCGTCCCGAGTGGGGTAGACGGCTACACCTTC	CSVPSGVDGYTF
TRBD1	TRBV7-4	TRBJ1-2	.	TGTGCCAGCAGAGTAGACAGGGTCGGTGGCTACACCTTC	CASRVDRVGGYTF
.	TRBV5-6	TRBJ2-3	.	TGTGCCAGCAGCCCCTCCTGGACAGCAGATACGCGGTATTTT	CASSPSWTADTRYF
TRBD2	TRBV11-2	TRBJ2-1	.	TGTGCCAGCAGCTTAGGTTGGACTAGCGGGAAGATCTACAATGAGCAGTTCTTC	CASSLGWTSGKIYNEQFF
TRBD2	TRBV4-1	TRBJ2-5	.	TGCGCCAGCAGCCCGACTAGCGGGAGGGCCCGAGAGACCCAGTACTTC	CASSPTSGRARETQYF
.	TRBV13	TRBJ1-5	.	TGTGCCAGCAGCCCCAACAGGAGTTATAGCAATCAGCCCCAGCATTTT	CASSPNRSYSNQPQHF
.	TRBV5-8	TRBJ2-7	.	TGTGCCAGCAGCGTTCCTTTTTCCTACGAGCAGTACTTC	CASSVPFSYEQYF
.	TRBV6-1	TRBJ1-2	once	TGTGCCAGCAGTGAAGCCCTGGGTGTGGCCGGCACGGGAGGCTACACCTTC	CASSEALGVAGTGGYTF
TRBD1	TRBV27	TRBJ1-4	.	TGTGCCAGCAGACAGGGGGCGAGGTGGTTTACTAATGAAAAACTGTTTTTT	CASRQGARWFTNEKLFF
TRBD1	TRBV18	TRBJ1-4	.	TGTGCCAGCTCAGCTAACAGGGGACGGGGTGAAAAACTGTTTTTT	CASSANRGRGEKLFF
TRBD2	TRBV30	TRBJ2-1	.	TGTGCCTGTAAATCCCCCGGGGCTAGCGGGTACAATGAGCAGTTCTTC	CACKSPGASGYNEQFF
.	TRBV7-9	TRBJ1-1	.	TGTGCCAGCAGCTTTTCAGGATCCGCGAACACTGAAGCTTTCTTT	CASSFSGSANTEAFF
TRBD1	TRBV5-1	TRBJ2-5	.	TGCGCCAGCAGCTTGTTAGGCCAGGGGGTAGAGACCCAGTACTTC	CASSLLGQGVETQYF
TRBD2	TRBV15	TRBJ2-5	.	TGTGCCACCAGCAGAGATATGCGGGAGAGAGAGACCCAGTACTTC	CATSRDMRERETQYF
.	TRBV15	TRBJ2-2	.	TGTGCCACCAGCCCCCCACCGGAGAACACCGGGGAGCTGTTTTTT	CATSPPPENTGELFF
TRBD2	TRBV5-6	TRBJ2-1	.	TGTGCCAGCAGCTTGTGGCGGGAGAGTCGGAATGAGCAGTTCTTC	CASSLWRESRNEQFF
TRBD1	TRBV10-3	TRBJ2-7	once	TGTGCCATCAGTTACCACGGACAGGGGGCGCACGAGCAGTACTTC	CAISYHGQGAHEQYF
TRBD1	TRBV27	TRBJ2-4	once	TGTGCCAGCAGTTTATCGCCAAGCGGCCGGGACAGGAAAAACATTCAGTACTTC	CASSLSPSGRDRKNIQYF
TRBD1	TRBV5-6	TRBJ2-7	once	TGTGCCAGCAGCGGGGGGACAGGGAGGGAGCAGTACTTC	CASSGGTGREQYF